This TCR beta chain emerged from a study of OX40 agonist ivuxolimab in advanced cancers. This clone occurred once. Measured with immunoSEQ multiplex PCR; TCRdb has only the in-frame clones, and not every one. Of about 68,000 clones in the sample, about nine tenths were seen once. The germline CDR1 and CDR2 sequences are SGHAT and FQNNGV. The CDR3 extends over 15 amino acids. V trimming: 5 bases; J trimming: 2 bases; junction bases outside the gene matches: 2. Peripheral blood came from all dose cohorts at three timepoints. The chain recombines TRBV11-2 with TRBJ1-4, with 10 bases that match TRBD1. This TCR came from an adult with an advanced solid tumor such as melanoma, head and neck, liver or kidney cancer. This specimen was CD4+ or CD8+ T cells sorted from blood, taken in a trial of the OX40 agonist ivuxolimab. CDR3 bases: TGTGCCAGCAGCCGGGACAGGGGCACTAATGAAAAACTGTTTTTT. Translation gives CASSRDRGTNEKLFF.